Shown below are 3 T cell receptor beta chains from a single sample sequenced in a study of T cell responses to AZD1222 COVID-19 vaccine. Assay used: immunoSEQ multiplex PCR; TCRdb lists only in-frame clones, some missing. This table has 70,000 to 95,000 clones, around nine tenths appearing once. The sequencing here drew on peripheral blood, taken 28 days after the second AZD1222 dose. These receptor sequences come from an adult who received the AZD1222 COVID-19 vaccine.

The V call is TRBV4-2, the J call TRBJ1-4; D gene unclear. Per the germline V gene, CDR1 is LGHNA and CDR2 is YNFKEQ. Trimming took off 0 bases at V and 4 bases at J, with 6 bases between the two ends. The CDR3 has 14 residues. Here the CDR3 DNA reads TGTGCCAGCAGCCAAGACGGGGTTAATGAAAAACTGTTTTTT. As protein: CASSQDGVNEKLFF.

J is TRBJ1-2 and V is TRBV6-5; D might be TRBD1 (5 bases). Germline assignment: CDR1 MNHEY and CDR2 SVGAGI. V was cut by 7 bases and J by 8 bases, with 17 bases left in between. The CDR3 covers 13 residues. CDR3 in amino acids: CASIFRDPGGYTF. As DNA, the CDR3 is TGTGCCAGCATTTTCCGGGACCCCGGGGGCTACACCTTC.

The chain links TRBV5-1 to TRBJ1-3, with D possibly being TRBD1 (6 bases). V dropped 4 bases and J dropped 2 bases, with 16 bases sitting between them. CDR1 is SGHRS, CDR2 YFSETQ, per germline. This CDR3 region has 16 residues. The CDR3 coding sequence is TGCGCCAGCAGCGAAGCGTCAGGGGTCCCTGGAAACACCATATATTTT. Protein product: CASSEASGVPGNTIYF.